A single sample gave rise to the 30 T cell receptor beta chains below, sequenced in a study of identical twins. From the 5' RACE reads, TCRdb called clonotypes with MiXCR, one entry per CDR3 protein. The data contain about 890,000 distinct CDR3 sequences, 9% to 15% of them singletons. The same data also went into a second study, on yellow fever vaccine responses in identical twins.

Sequencing was performed on PBMCs. These receptors were taken from a woman younger than 35 in good health.

This clonotype has ten or more counts. This sequence joins TRBV5-1 and TRBJ2-1; TRBD2 matches 12 bases. V shed 3 bases and J 6 bases; nucleotides not matched to a gene: 4. CDR1 SGHRS and CDR2 YFSETQ come from the germline V gene. This CDR3 region has 15 residues. This CDR3 reads CASSSLAGGSNEQFF. CDR3 DNA: TGCGCCAGCAGCTCCCTAGCGGGAGGGTCCAATGAGCAGTTCTTC. Full variable domain (remainder filled in from reference TRBV5-1 and TRBJ2-1): KAGVTQTPRYLIKTRGQQVTLSCSPISGHRSVSWYQQTPGQGLQFLFEYFSETQRNKGNFPGRFSGRQFSNSRSEMNVSTLELGDSALYLCASSSLAGGSNEQFFGPGTRLTVL.

Comments on this clonotype: A read error may account for a junction end that differs from germline. This chain joins TRBV28 and TRBJ1-5; a possible D gene is TRBD1 (6 bases). Germline CDR1 MDHEN, CDR2 SYDVKM. CDR3 length equals 14 residues. CDR3 loop: CASTLGGLSQPQHF. In DNA, the CDR3 is TGTGCCAGCACTTTAGGGGGGTTGAGTCAGCCCCAGCATTTT.

The chain joins TRBV5-1 to TRBJ2-6; D possibly corresponds to TRBD2 (6 bases). This CDR3 has 17 residues. Trimming took 9 bases from V and 0 from J, leaving 19 bases between them. Germline CDR1 SGHRS, CDR2 YFSETQ. Here the CDR3 reads CATSEGPPRSGANVLTF. The CDR3 region has the DNA TGCGCCACCTCGGAGGGGCCCCCCCGCTCTGGGGCCAACGTCCTGACTTTC.

This clonotype appeared a few times. This chain joins TRBV20-1 and TRBJ2-5; TRBD2 agrees at 9 bases. The germline V gene encodes CDR1 DFQATT and CDR2 SNEGSKA (reference sequence). The CDR3 loop spans 18 amino acids. V lost 3 bases to trimming and J lost 2 bases; unmatched junction nucleotides: 16. CDR3 loop: CSASPSGENPPSQETQYF. In nucleotides, the CDR3 is TGCAGTGCTAGCCCTAGCGGGGAGAATCCCCCGAGTCAAGAGACCCAGTACTTC.

This clonotype appeared a few times. V is TRBV24-1 and J is TRBJ2-3, with TRBD1 matching 7 bases. Germline trimming cut 8 bases from V and 3 bases from J; bases unmatched to any gene: 4. CDR3 size: 13 residues. Germline loops: CDR1 KGHDR, CDR2 SFDVKD. CDR3 loop: CATMGQRTDTQYF. The CDR3 bases are TGTGCCACCATGGGACAGCGGACAGATACGCAGTATTTT.

This clonotype has just a few counts. The V gene is TRBV7-9, the J gene TRBJ1-6; possible D gene TRBD1, 5 bases. The CDR3 has 17 residues. V was shortened by 1 base and J by 0 bases, with 10 bases between the two germline ends. Germline assignment: CDR1 SEHNR and CDR2 FQNEAQ (reference sequence). This CDR3 reads CASSLDRDASYNSPLHF. Written as DNA, the CDR3 is TGTGCCAGCAGCTTAGATAGGGACGCCTCCTATAATTCACCCCTCCACTTT.

This clonotype has just a few counts. The J gene is TRBJ2-1, the V gene TRBV19; 7 bases map to TRBD2. This CDR3 spans 16 amino acids. Unmatched junction bases numbered 9, after V lost 1 base and J lost 6 bases. CDR1 LNHDA and CDR2 SQIVND come from the germline V gene (reference sequence). CDR3 region: CASSIGLAETSNEQFF. The CDR3 nucleotides are TGTGCCAGTAGTATAGGGCTAGCGGAGACGAGCAATGAGCAGTTCTTC.

CDR3 sequence (DNA): TGTGCCAGCAGCTTAGTTTCAGGGGCTGCAAATTCGAATCAGCCCCAGCATTTT. This translates into CASSLVSGAANSNQPQHF. The genes are TRBV7-8 and TRBJ1-5; perhaps TRBD1 as D (6 bases). V lost 1 base and J lost 4, with 20 bases in between. The CDR3 length is 18 residues. Germline V CDR1 and CDR2: SGHVS, FQNEAQ.

V usage is TRBV12-3 or TRBV12-4 and J usage is TRBJ2-2; D not certain. The CDR3 is 12 amino acids. V lost 7 bases, J lost 6 bases, and 9 bases lay in between. The CDR3 DNA sequence: TGTGCCAGCACCCCAGGCGCCGGGGAGCTGTTTTTT. Protein: CASTPGAGELFF.

This clonotype came up a few times. The V gene is TRBV2, the J gene TRBJ1-4; D remains unclear. The V and J ends lost 6 bases and 7 bases respectively, with 15 bases between them. Germline V CDR1 and CDR2: SNHLY, FYNNEI. The CDR3 runs 14 residues. The DNA for the CDR3 is TGTGCCAGCAGGCCGCGGGGTGGGGTTGAAAAACTGTTTTTT. Protein product: CASRPRGGVEKLFF.

This clonotype was found a few times. CDR3 sequence reads: CASSSGTRSGETQYF. The CDR3 DNA reads TGTGCCAGCAGTTCCGGGACTAGGAGTGGAGAGACCCAGTACTTC. This sequence joins TRBV7-3 and TRBJ2-5; 8 bases agree with TRBD2. Per the germline V gene, CDR1 is SGHTA and CDR2 is FQGTGA. The CDR3 has 15 amino acids. V was pared by 6 bases and J by 4 bases, with 10 bases of the junction left unmatched. The full variable domain, rest sourced from reference TRBV7-3 and TRBJ2-5, is GAGVSQTPSNKVTEKGKYVELRCDPISGHTALYWYRQSLGQGPEFLIYFQGTGAADDSGLPNDRFFAVRPEGSVSTLKIQRTERGDSAVYLCASSSGTRSGETQYFGPGTRLLVL.

This clonotype has ten or more counts. As DNA, the CDR3 is TGTGCCAGCCGTGGGGAAAGCAATCAGCCCCAGCATTTT. Protein product: CASRGESNQPQHF. The gene calls are TRBV2 and TRBJ1-5; no reliable D call. Trimming shortened V by 8 bases and J by 1 base, and 9 bases separated the two germline ends. This CDR3 spans 13 amino acids. From germline, CDR1 is SNHLY and CDR2 FYNNEI.

This clonotype was counted between two and nine times. The gene calls are TRBV12-3 or TRBV12-4 and TRBJ2-1; D unresolved. Trimming took 5 bases from V and 7 from J, leaving 9 bases between them. This CDR3 is built from 12 residues. This chain's CDR3 is CASSPEENEQFF. The CDR3 bases are TGTGCCAGCAGTCCCGAGGAGAATGAGCAGTTCTTC.

The J gene is TRBJ2-1, the V gene TRBV20-1; weak D call: TRBD2 (6 bases). The V end was cut by 6 bases, the J end by 9 bases, with 15 bases between. The CDR3 extends over 12 amino acids. CDR1 DFQATT and CDR2 SNEGSKA come from the germline V gene (reference sequence). The CDR3 nucleotides are TGCAGTGCCGGGGGAGCTCATGGTGAGCAGTTCTTC. Translating gives CSAGGAHGEQFF.

This clonotype came up many times. This chain connects TRBV5-5 to TRBJ2-1; D gene unclear. This CDR3 has 11 residues. V was cut by 1 base and J by 9 bases, with 5 bases left in between. In germline, CDR1 is SGHKS, CDR2 YYEKEE (reference sequence). CDR3: CASSLIVEQFF. CDR3 coding DNA: TGTGCCAGCAGCTTGATTGTTGAGCAGTTCTTC.

The V gene is TRBV12-3 or TRBV12-4, the J gene TRBJ1-4; D gene ambiguous. There are 15 residues in the CDR3. Trimming removed 6 bases at V and 1 base at J, with 12 bases between. The CDR3: CASRTSRKTNEKLFF. CDR3 sequence (DNA): TGTGCCAGCAGGACATCCAGGAAAACTAATGAAAAACTGTTTTTT.

V gene TRBV19 combines with J gene TRBJ2-2, with 8 bases matching TRBD1. CDR1 and CDR2 from the germline V gene are LNHDA and SQIVND (reference sequence). The CDR3 loop spans 15 amino acids. Losses at the gene ends were 4 bases for V and 4 bases for J; bases not matched to a gene: 5. This CDR3 is CASSTRQGITGELFF. The CDR3 DNA reads as TGTGCCAGTAGTACCCGACAGGGGATCACCGGGGAGCTGTTTTTT.

This clonotype was seen ten or more times. The CDR3, as DNA: TGTGCCAGCAGTTCAGGGGTTCAGCCCCAGCATTTT. Its protein is CASSSGVQPQHF. The rearrangement links TRBV6-6 to TRBJ1-5, with a possible D match to TRBD1 (6 bases). The CDR3 is 12 residues long. The V end lost 4 bases, the J end lost 6 bases, and 7 bases lay between the germline ends. CDR1 is MNHNY and CDR2 is SVGAGI in the germline V gene (reference sequence).

This clonotype was seen more than once but under ten times. The chain employs TRBV7-9 and TRBJ2-5; TRBD1 agrees at 10 bases. CDR1 is SEHNR, CDR2 FQNEAQ, per germline (reference sequence). With V trimmed by 5 bases and J by 3 bases, 6 bases remained unmatched. The CDR3 has 15 amino acids. CDR3 in DNA: TGTGCCAGCAGCGACCGGGACAGGGGCGAAGAGACCCAGTACTTC. The encoded protein is CASSDRDRGEETQYF.

This rearrangement joins TRBV20-1 to TRBJ2-7, with 9 bases fitting TRBD2. The CDR3 extends over 14 amino acids. The V and J ends lost 4 bases and 4 bases, in that order; junction bases with no gene match: 8. Germline values: CDR1 DFQATT, CDR2 SNEGSKA (reference sequence). CDR3 in amino acids: CSATGTSRLYEQYF. CDR3 bases: TGCAGTGCTACCGGGACTAGCAGACTTTACGAGCAGTACTTC.

This clonotype was counted at least ten times. The rearrangement joins TRBV20-1 to TRBJ2-3, with 7 nucleotides matching TRBD2. Looked up from germline, CDR1 is DFQATT and CDR2 is SNEGSKA (reference sequence). The CDR3 is 14 amino acids. V dropped 6 bases and J dropped 4; count of bases not matched to a gene: 10. The CDR3 here is CSAGSGSGADTQYF. As DNA, the CDR3 is TGCAGTGCCGGTAGCGGGTCAGGTGCAGATACGCAGTATTTT.

V gene TRBV18 combines with J gene TRBJ2-1; the D call may be TRBD1 or TRBD2 (6 bases each). The length of the CDR3 is 13 residues. Germline loops: CDR1 KGHSH, CDR2 LQKENI. V lost 6 bases and J 13 bases, leaving 19 bases between the germline ends. The CDR3: CASSTVGGGVQFF. The CDR3 coding sequence is TGTGCCAGCTCCACGGTTGGAGGGGGTGTCCAGTTCTTC.

This clonotype was recorded a few times. The rearrangement joins TRBV7-9 to TRBJ1-3; TRBD1 is a possible D gene (6 bases). CDR1 and CDR2 (germline): SEHNR, FQNEAQ (reference sequence). This CDR3 comprises 17 residues. The V and J ends lost 6 bases and 0 bases respectively, with 18 bases between them. CDR3 bases: TGTGCCAGCAGAGGACTAGCGCGGGGGCTCTCTGGAAACACCATATATTTT. Protein sequence: CASRGLARGLSGNTIYF.

The chain joins TRBV20-1 to TRBJ2-7; 8 bases are shared with TRBD1. The germline CDR1 and CDR2 sequences are DFQATT and SNEGSKA (reference sequence). The CDR3 loop spans 14 amino acids. Trimming cost V 4 bases and J 0 bases; bases outside gene matches: 5. DNA for the CDR3: TGCAGTGCTACTAGGACAGGGTCCTCCTACGAGCAGTACGTC. This encodes CSATRTGSSYEQYV.

The gene calls are TRBV29-1 and TRBJ2-1; tentative D call: TRBD1 (5 bases). The ends were cut back, 2 bases at V and 0 bases at J, with 17 bases in the middle. Germline V lookup: CDR1 SQVTM, CDR2 ANQGSEA. The CDR3 length is 17 residues. In nucleotides, the CDR3 is TGCAGCGTTGAAAGCCCTGGGGCCAGGAGCTCCTACAATGAGCAGTTCTTC. This sequence encodes CSVESPGARSSYNEQFF.

This chain links TRBV11-1 with TRBJ2-4; 11 positions match TRBD2. Per the germline V gene, CDR1 is SGHAT and CDR2 is FQDESV (reference sequence). V lost 0 bases and J lost 0; bases outside the gene matches: 10. The CDR3 loop spans 20 amino acids. This CDR3 is CASSLAAGLAGSLAKNIQYF. The CDR3 region has the DNA TGTGCCAGCAGCTTAGCGGCCGGACTAGCGGGTAGCTTAGCCAAAAACATTCAGTACTTC.

The chain employs TRBV5-6 and TRBJ2-7, with 7 positions matching TRBD1. CDR1 is SGHDT and CDR2 is YYEEEE in the germline V gene. Trimming took 1 base from V and 2 from J; bases not matched to a gene: 3. The CDR3 runs to 14 residues. CDR3 sequence (DNA): TGTGCCAGCAGCTTGTACAGGGGACCCTACGAGCAGTACTTC. Translating gives CASSLYRGPYEQYF.

The chain recombines TRBV6-6 with TRBJ2-7; no firm D call. There are 13 residues in the CDR3. Trimming shortened V by 5 bases and J by 1 base, and 9 bases separated the two germline ends. The V gene's germline CDR1 is MNHNY and CDR2 SVGAGI (reference sequence). CDR3: CASSNLPSYEQYF. The DNA for the CDR3 is TGTGCCAGCAGTAATCTACCATCCTACGAGCAGTACTTC.

The gene calls are TRBV20-1 and TRBJ2-7, with 12 nucleotides matching TRBD2. The length of the CDR3 is 15 residues. V gave up 3 bases and J gave up 6 bases; unmatched junction bases: 9. Germline lookup yields CDR1 DFQATT and CDR2 SNEGSKA (reference sequence). The CDR3 region has the DNA TGCAGTGCTAGTTCGACTAGCGGGGGATTGAGCGAGCAGTACGTC. Translation gives CSASSTSGGLSEQYV.

This clonotype was seen more than once but under ten times. The chain uses TRBV21-1 and TRBJ2-1; TRBD2 is taken as the D call from the table, unchecked against the DNA. TRBV21-1 is a pseudogene. The CDR3 consists of 16 residues. The CDR3 nucleotides are TGTGCCAGCAGCAAGGGGACTTATGGGATGTGCAATGAGCAGTTCTTC. Its translation: CASSKGTYGMCNEQFF.